The 27 T cell receptor beta chains below come from one sample, sequenced in a study of control samples from healthy donors and cancer patients (dated by TCRdb to the early 2020s). The method was the immunoSEQ multiplex PCR assay. Not all clones reach the TCRdb copy of this immuneACCESS table, which keeps in-frame sequences only. Checked studies attribute under half of the gap to unresolved V genes and leave the rest unexplained. This sample is represented by fewer than 200,000 clones; approximately 95% of them were singletons. The ten largest make up roughly 1.6% of the sample. The material sequenced was blood. The source of these receptors is a man younger than 35 in good health.

The chain carries TRBV19 and TRBJ2-7; TRBD1 matches 7 bases. The CDR3 runs 14 residues. Germline loops: CDR1 LNHDA, CDR2 SQIVND (reference sequence). Germline trimming cut 4 bases from V and 7 bases from J; bases unmatched to any gene: 10. The CDR3 DNA sequence: TGTGCCAGTAGTACCGACGACAGGGTCAAAGAGCAGTACTTC. It specifies CASSTDDRVKEQYF.

This chain uses TRBV19 with TRBJ2-1; 10 bases agree with TRBD2. This CDR3 region has 14 residues. Losses at the gene ends were 7 bases for V and 4 bases for J; bases not matched to a gene: 4. Looked up from germline, CDR1 is LNHDA and CDR2 is SQIVND (reference sequence). This chain's CDR3 is CASMERGGYNEQFF. In DNA, the CDR3 is TGTGCCAGTATGGAGCGGGGGGGATACAATGAGCAGTTCTTC.

The chain has TRBV7-3 and TRBJ2-5, with TRBD2 identical over 9 bases. Per the germline V gene, CDR1 is SGHTA and CDR2 is FQGTGA. Trimming at V came to 2 bases and at J to 4 bases, leaving 5 bases not matched to a gene. The CDR3 loop spans 15 amino acids. CDR3 loop: CASSLGGGAGETQYF. DNA of the CDR3: TGTGCCAGCAGCTTAGGCGGGGGGGCCGGAGAGACCCAGTACTTC.

The chain carries TRBV6-5 and TRBJ2-3; D not resolved. Germline lookup yields CDR1 MNHEY and CDR2 SVGAGI. V was pared by 0 bases and J by 0 bases, with 4 bases between. This CDR3 has 14 residues. CDR3 region: CASSYSGSTDTQYF. CDR3 in DNA: TGTGCCAGCAGTTACTCCGGGAGCACAGATACGCAGTATTTT.

The chain is built from TRBV18 and TRBJ1-2, with 9 nucleotides matching TRBD1. CDR3 length: 15 amino acids. After removal of 2 bases from V and 8 bases from J, the junction contained 9 bases not matched to a gene. Germline CDR1 and CDR2: KGHSH and LQKENI. In DNA form, the CDR3 reads TGTGCCAGCTCACCAAGTTCTGGGACAGGGAGAGGCTACACCTTC. Encoded protein: CASSPSSGTGRGYTF.

This clone was seen a single time. The chain carries TRBV5-1 and TRBJ2-7; tentative D call: TRBD1 (6 bases). This CDR3 comprises 15 residues. Germline V gives CDR1 SGHRS, CDR2 YFSETQ. V gave up 3 bases and J gave up 7 bases, with 20 bases separating them. CDR3 sequence reads: CASSSSQGPYGEQYF. CDR3 bases: TGCGCCAGCAGCTCGAGTCAGGGGCCCTATGGGGAGCAGTACTTC.

Note on this clone: One junction end disagrees with the germline gene, perhaps due to a read error. This chain connects TRBV25-1 to TRBJ1-1, with 10 nucleotides matching TRBD1. This CDR3 has 13 amino acids. Germline V gene lookup returns CDR1 MGHDK and CDR2 SYGVNS. DNA for the CDR3: TGTGCCAGCAGTATGCCGGGACAGGGGTTAGGGATCTTT. This encodes CASSMPGQGLGIF.

V usage is TRBV27 and J usage is TRBJ1-4, with D possibly matching TRBD1 (5 bases). V lost 2 bases and J lost 5, with 9 bases in between. The CDR3 spans 14 residues. Germline V CDR1 and CDR2: MNHEY, SMNVEV (reference sequence). Here the CDR3 DNA reads TGTGCCAGCAGTTTAAGGGCAGGGAATGAAAAACTGTTTTTT. Translating it yields CASSLRAGNEKLFF.

The V call is TRBV5-4, the J call TRBJ2-2; 8 nucleotides align to TRBD2. Germline CDR1 SGHNT, CDR2 YYREEE (reference sequence). The ends lost 5 bases at V and 1 base at J; junction bases unmatched: 7. The CDR3 sequence is 16 residues long. CDR3 region: CASRPGGDQNTGELFF. The CDR3 coding sequence is TGTGCCAGCAGGCCGGGGGGGGATCAGAACACCGGGGAGCTGTTTTTT.

The chain couples TRBV2 to TRBJ2-7; 10 nucleotides match TRBD1. The junction had 8 bases not matched to a gene; V was cut back by 4 bases and J by 5 bases. CDR1 and CDR2 from the germline V gene are SNHLY and FYNNEI. This CDR3 is built from 15 residues. CDR3 nucleotide sequence: TGTGCCAGCAGTGGACGGGACAGGGGATCCCACGAGCAGTACTTC. This codes for CASSGRDRGSHEQYF.

The chain recombines TRBV2 with TRBJ1-5, with 9 bases identical to TRBD1. Unmatched junction bases numbered 6, after V lost 2 bases and J lost 7 bases. The CDR3 consists of 15 residues. From germline, CDR1 is SNHLY and CDR2 FYNNEI. The CDR3, as DNA: TGTGCCAGCAGTGAATCGGGACAGGGAGTACAGCCCCAGCATTTT. This sequence encodes CASSESGQGVQPQHF.

The chain links TRBV4-1 to TRBJ2-7; D is possibly TRBD1 (6 bases). V gave up 3 bases and J gave up 4 bases, with 7 bases separating them. Germline loops: CDR1 MGHRA, CDR2 YSYEKL. The CDR3 consists of 12 residues. The CDR3 DNA sequence: TGCGCCAGCAGCCATCAGGGGTACGAGCAGTACTTC. Residues: CASSHQGYEQYF.

This chain joins TRBV5-1 and TRBJ1-1; the match to TRBD1 covers 9 bases. V lost 4 bases to trimming and J lost 8 bases; unmatched junction nucleotides: 6. CDR1 is SGHRS, CDR2 YFSETQ, per germline. The CDR3 loop spans 13 amino acids. In nucleotides, the CDR3 is TGCGCCAGCAGCGGAACCGGGACAGGGGAAGCTTTCTTT. Translation gives CASSGTGTGEAFF.

The rearrangement uses TRBV2 and TRBJ1-2; TRBD1 matches 7 bases. There are 15 residues in the CDR3. The V gene end was trimmed by 6 bases and the J gene end by 5 bases; junction bases not matched to a gene: 12. CDR1 is SNHLY and CDR2 is FYNNEI in the germline V gene. CDR3: CASRQQGFRSYGYTF. CDR3 nucleotides: TGTGCCAGCAGGCAACAGGGGTTTCGCTCGTATGGCTACACCTTC.

The V and J genes are TRBV9 and TRBJ1-2; tentative D call: TRBD1 (5 bases). Germline-derived CDR1 and CDR2 are SGDLS and YYNGEE. This CDR3 spans 14 amino acids. V was clipped by 3 bases and J by 8 bases, with 17 bases between them. The CDR3: CASSAAGTSKGYTF. CDR3 coding DNA: TGTGCCAGCAGCGCGGCCGGGACTTCCAAGGGCTACACCTTC.

The genes are TRBV19 and TRBJ1-4, with 7 bases that match TRBD1. This CDR3 is built from 14 residues. Trimming removed 10 bases from V and 4 bases from J; junction bases left unmatched: 9. Germline V gene lookup returns CDR1 LNHDA and CDR2 SQIVND (reference sequence). CDR3 sequence (DNA): TGTGCCACCAGTAGGGGGCGGGGTAATGAAAAACTGTTTTTT. Encoded protein: CATSRGRGNEKLFF. Full variable domain (rest looked up from reference TRBV19 and TRBJ1-4): DGGITQSPKYLFRKEGQNVTLSCEQNLNHDAMYWYRQDPGQGLRLIYYSQIVNDFQKGDIAEGYSVSREKKESFPLTVTSAQKNPTAFYLCATSRGRGNEKLFFGSGTQLSVL.

J is TRBJ2-3 and V is TRBV30; 9 positions agree with TRBD2. CDR3 length equals 16 residues. Per germline, CDR1 GTSNPN and CDR2 SVGIG (reference sequence). V dropped 0 bases and J dropped 3; count of bases not matched to a gene: 7. The CDR3 bases are TGTGCCTGGAGTGTAGGGTCGGCGGGGGGGACAGATACGCAGTATTTT. It codes for CAWSVGSAGGTDTQYF.

The rearrangement uses TRBV7-2 and TRBJ1-2; weak D call: TRBD1 (5 bases). This CDR3 comprises 14 residues. V lost 1 base to trimming and J lost 4 bases, with 10 bases between them. In germline, CDR1 is SGHTA, CDR2 FQGNSA. CDR3 loop: CASSLGGQVYGYTF. As DNA, the CDR3 is TGTGCCAGCAGCTTAGGGGGCCAGGTCTATGGCTACACCTTC.

The rearrangement joins TRBV25-1 to TRBJ2-7, with D perhaps given as TRBD1 or TRBD2 (5 bases each). V was clipped by 4 bases and J by 0 bases, with 19 bases between them. This CDR3 comprises 17 residues. Germline CDR1 is MGHDK and CDR2 is SYGVNS. For the CDR3, the DNA is TGTGCCAGCAGTGCACCCCCAGGGAGCCCTTCCTCCTACGAGCAGTACTTC. The encoded protein is CASSAPPGSPSSYEQYF.

The rearrangement joins TRBV30 to TRBJ2-5, with TRBD1 matching over 7 bases. CDR3 length: 14 amino acids. The V segment lost 2 bases and the J segment 4 bases; nucleotides outside the gene matches: 7. Germline CDR1 and CDR2: GTSNPN and SVGIG (reference sequence). CDR3 residues: CAWSPTGAGETQYF. CDR3 nucleotides: TGTGCCTGGAGTCCCACAGGGGCAGGAGAGACCCAGTACTTC.

The chain uses TRBV14 and TRBJ1-6; D not certain. V was trimmed by 0 bases and J by 10 bases, leaving 10 bases between them. The V gene's germline CDR1 is SGHDN and CDR2 FVKESK. The CDR3 contains 14 residues. The DNA of the CDR3 is TGTGCCAGCAGCCAAGATTGGTACCAATCACCCCTCCACTTT. Residues: CASSQDWYQSPLHF.

In regard to this clone: The sample has other DNA sequences that encode this CDR3 too. The chain uses TRBV3-1 (or the pseudogene TRBV3-2) and TRBJ2-7, with D tentatively TRBD2 (5 bases). V was shortened by 4 bases and J by 1 base, with 5 bases between the two germline ends. Germline loops: CDR1 LGHDT, CDR2 YNNKEL (reference sequence). CDR3 length: 12 residues. The CDR3 nucleotides are TGTGCCAGCAGCCGGGAGTCCTACGAGCAGTACTTC. Translating gives CASSRESYEQYF.

This clone occurred once. The genes are TRBV4-1 and TRBJ1-2; D not certain. The V gene's germline CDR1 is MGHRA and CDR2 YSYEKL. CDR3 length: 14 residues. Trimming removed 0 bases from V and 2 bases from J, with 7 bases in between. The CDR3 reads CASSQDGRNYGYTF. The CDR3, as DNA: TGCGCCAGCAGCCAAGACGGCAGAAACTATGGCTACACCTTC.

V and J are TRBV29-1 and TRBJ1-1; a weak D match, TRBD1 (6 bases). CDR3 length: 14 residues. With 5 bases removed from V and 5 bases from J, the gap between germline ends came to 18 bases. Germline V gene data show CDR1 as SQVTM and CDR2 as ANQGSEA. In DNA, the CDR3 is TGCAGCGTTCCCCGCCCAGGGGAAGGAACTGAAGCTTTCTTT. This gives the protein CSVPRPGEGTEAFF.

This sequence joins TRBV5-1 and TRBJ1-1; TRBD1 agrees at 9 bases. The germline V gene encodes CDR1 SGHRS and CDR2 YFSETQ. The CDR3 extends over 16 amino acids. The trim removed 4 bases at V and 3 bases at J, leaving 10 bases unmatched. The CDR3 sequence is CASSPEQGAEYTEAFF. The CDR3 nucleotides are TGCGCCAGCAGCCCTGAACAGGGGGCTGAGTACACTGAAGCTTTCTTT.

V and J are TRBV7-8 and TRBJ1-3; 8 positions match TRBD1. V lost 3 bases and J lost 0; bases outside the gene matches: 4. The V gene's germline CDR1 is SGHVS and CDR2 FQNEAQ. The CDR3 loop spans 16 amino acids. CDR3 sequence: CASSFGDRFSGNTIYF. The CDR3 coding sequence is TGTGCCAGCAGCTTTGGGGACAGGTTCTCTGGAAACACCATATATTTT.

The chain is built from TRBV12-3 or TRBV12-4 and TRBJ2-7; D unclear. The CDR3 length is 11 residues. With 7 bases removed from V and 2 bases from J, the gap between germline ends came to 6 bases. In nucleotides, the CDR3 is TGTGCCAGCACAGCGACCTACGAGCAGTACTTC. It is translated as CASTATYEQYF.